The clone carrying this TCR beta chain has ten or more counts. What it recognizes is unknown. Each TCR transcript was tagged with a 10-nucleotide random UMI during 5'RACE. Every sequencing run gave over 190 million TCR-beta sequences, taken from 15-18 subjects. TCRdb re-called the 5' RACE reads through MiXCR, storing one row per CDR3 protein. The top ten clones hold 1.3% of a sample with 120,000 or so distinct CDR3 sequences, roughly 3.1% of them seen once. The sample originates from a study of neurological immune-mediated disorders. Study-level results: One cluster of related CDR3 sequences contained, by phylogenetic grouping, the repertoires of 18 of 34 multiple sclerosis patients and formed a possible signature. There was no clinical or MRI feature that showed an association with the multiple sclerosis repertoire cluster.

Germline V lookup: CDR1 SGHTA, CDR2 FQGNSA. This CDR3 comprises 12 residues. V was clipped by 0 bases and J by 3 bases, with 2 bases between them. The rearrangement uses TRBV7-2 and TRBJ1-2; no clear D gene. This TCR came from a woman aged 30 to 39 with multiple sclerosis. Sequenced input: PBMCs. The CDR3 reads CASSLADYGYTF. DNA for the CDR3: TGTGCCAGCAGCTTAGCGGACTATGGCTACACCTTC.